One and the same sample provided the 7 T cell receptor beta chains below, sequenced in a study of T cells expressing NK-cell markers. TCRdb re-called the 5' RACE reads, yielding one record per CDR3 amino acid sequence without DNA. The listing contains 400,000 to 450,000 distinct CDR3 sequences. The sequencing input was blood T cells: a sorted CD56 or NKG2C T cell subset, CD4+ or CD8+ T cells, or bulk PBMC T cells (not recorded which). The source is a woman aged 18-70 years in good health.

V is TRBV29-1 and J is TRBJ1-2; as DNA is missing, the TRBD1 call by TCRdb cannot be tested. This CDR3 region has 14 residues. Germline-derived CDR1 and CDR2 are SQVTM and ANQGSEA. CDR3 amino acids: CSVEGQGAFYGYTF.

The J gene is TRBJ2-1, the V gene TRBV27; TCRdb indicates TRBD1, and absent DNA this call remains unverified. Germline V CDR1 and CDR2: MNHEY, SMNVEV (reference sequence). The CDR3 length is 15 residues. Here the CDR3 reads CASSSVGGGIDEQFF.

The chain couples TRBV11-2 to TRBJ2-3; TCRdb proposes TRBD1, but this gene call is untestable without DNA. There are 16 residues in the CDR3. Germline V gives CDR1 SGHAT, CDR2 FQNNGV. The CDR3 sequence is CASSGGQGVFTDTQYF. The full variable domain, its missing parts supplied by reference TRBV11-2 and TRBJ2-3, is EAGVAQSPRYKIIEKRQSVAFWCNPISGHATLYWYQQILGQGPKLLIQFQNNGVVDDSQLPKDRFSAERLKGVDSTLKIQPAKLEDSAVYLCASSGGQGVFTDTQYFGPGTRLTVL.

The chain joins TRBV6-2 or TRBV6-3 to TRBJ1-5; TCRdb proposes TRBD1, but this gene call is untestable without DNA. The CDR3 has 14 residues. In germline, CDR1 is MNHEY, CDR2 SVGEGT. This chain's CDR3 is CASMLDTSNQPQHF.

The chain links TRBV20-1 to TRBJ2-2; the TCRdb D gene call, TRBD2, has no DNA to confirm it. From germline, CDR1 is DFQATT and CDR2 SNEGSKA (reference sequence). CDR3 length equals 16 residues. The CDR3: CSASWGLAQNTGELFF.

The rearrangement links TRBV6-1 to TRBJ2-5; absent DNA, TCRdb's TRBD1 call cannot be checked. The germline V gene has CDR1 MNHNS and CDR2 SASEGT. This CDR3 comprises 14 residues. CDR3 loop: CASLQGAYQETQYF.

The chain is built from TRBV28 and TRBJ2-1; no DNA is available, so the TRBD2 call from TCRdb remains unchecked. The V gene's germline CDR1 is MDHEN and CDR2 SYDVKM. The CDR3 loop spans 15 amino acids. The CDR3 loop reads CASSLPGGRGNEQFF. The whole variable domain, remainder taken from reference TRBV28 and TRBJ2-1, is DVKVTQSSRYLVKRTGEKVFLECVQDMDHENMFWYRQDPGLGLRLIYFSYDVKMKEKGDIPEGYSVSREKKERFSLILESASTNQTSMYLCASSLPGGRGNEQFFGPGTRLTVL.